The source of this TCR beta chain is a study of sequential checkpoint blockade in melanoma. The overall study: After nivolumab or ipilimumab alone, around 20 patients had week-13 rebiopsies.

Treatment: randomized to nivolumab then ipilimumab (arm A) or the reverse (arm B). The germline V gene has CDR1 MGHDK and CDR2 SYGVNS. This CDR3 is 15 amino acids long. Trimming left V 5 bases short and J 0 bases short, with 14 bases between. This table comes from immunoSEQ multiplex PCR, and its TCRdb copy is limited to in-frame clones, with some not included. The sample has 35,000 to 40,000 clones; 30% to 35% are singletons. This chain joins TRBV25-1 and TRBJ2-7; no reliable D call. The sequences come from tumor tissue (inferred from file names), collected from a patient given nivolumab and ipilimumab in sequence. This TCR derives from a human donor with melanoma. The CDR3 DNA reads TGTGCCAGCAGTTTGGACGGCCCGAGCTCCTACGAGCAGTACTTC. Protein: CASSLDGPSSYEQYF.